This T cell receptor beta chain emerged from a study of blood T cell repertoires in COVID-19. Background on the study: Nucleic acid was either cDNA or gDNA, and it came from T cells, B-cell-depleted T cells, or PBMCs.

The CDR3 consists of 18 residues. Looked up from germline, CDR1 is SEHNR and CDR2 is FQNEAQ (reference sequence). V trimming: 5 bases; J trimming: 9 bases; junction bases outside the gene matches: 19. Original processing notes: Counts of nucleated cells, estimated from reference gene primer amplification, were obtained. The assay was immunoSEQ multiplex PCR, and TCRdb's table has in-frame clones only and misses some. V and J calls and clone size come straight from that table; D and trimming were deduced from the DNA. The sample has roughly 12,000 clones; about 93% are singletons. The sequencing input was peripheral blood. The V gene is TRBV7-9, the J gene TRBJ2-1; 10 bases align to TRBD2. The sequence was collected from a woman in her seventies with active COVID-19. CDR3 nucleotide sequence: TGTGCCAGCAGCCCCCGAGCATCCAGCGGGAGGGCTTGGGGTGAGCAGTTCTTC. It specifies CASSPRASSGRAWGEQFF. Variable domain in full (rest from reference TRBV7-9 and TRBJ2-1): DTGVSQNPRHKITKRGQNVTFRCDPISEHNRLYWYRQTLGQGPEFLTYFQNEAQLEKSRLLSDRFSAERPKGSFSTLEIQRTEQGDSAMYLCASSPRASSGRAWGEQFFGPGTRLTVL.